Listed below are T cell receptor beta chains from one sample, sequenced in a study of early T cells in non-severe SARS-CoV-2 infection. TCRdb ran MiXCR on the 5' RACE reads and lists one entry per CDR3 protein. The data contain about 50,000 distinct CDR3 sequences, roughly 5.7% of them singletons. The sample consisted of whole blood, taken at baseline. The receptors stem from an adult who was a healthcare worker with PCR-confirmed SARS-CoV-2 infection or an uninfected control (not recorded which). Each CDR3 is given with its conserved first and last residue. A D gene is named only where the DNA matches it firmly. A row's size may be missing; if present it is once, few, many or a size class.

NA,TRBJ1-2,TRBV9,many,CASTRTGRLYGYTF,TGTGCCAGCACCAGGACGGGTCGACTCTATGGCTACACCTTC
NA,TRBJ2-7,TRBV29-1,few,CSVAPNTPYEQYF,TGCAGCGTCGCTCCCAATACGCCCTACGAGCAGTACTTC
NA,TRBJ2-3,TRBV9,many,CASSVEGVKTTQYF,TGTGCCAGCAGCGTAGAGGGTGTGAAGACCACGCAGTATTTT
NA,TRBJ2-3,TRBV27,NA,CASRPRPRSTDTQYF,TGTGCCAGCAGACCTCGTCCTCGGAGCACAGATACGCAGTATTTT
NA,TRBJ2-5,TRBV11-2,NA,CASSRSRGETQYF,TGTGCCAGCAGCCGGTCCCGGGGAGAGACCCAGTACTTC
TRBD1,TRBJ1-2,TRBV9,NA,CASSQRQGDNYGYTF,TGTGCCAGCAGCCAACGACAGGGGGATAACTATGGCTACACCTTC
NA,TRBJ2-7,TRBV28,few,CASSFGQKDEQYF,TGTGCCAGCAGTTTCGGACAGAAGGACGAGCAGTACTTC
NA,TRBJ2-1,TRBV29-1,many,CSVRLANEQFF,TGCAGCGTTCGTCTAGCCAATGAGCAGTTCTTC
TRBD2,TRBJ2-1,TRBV11-2,many,CASSSTGTSGRAFEQFF,TGTGCCAGCAGCTCAACCGGGACTAGCGGGAGGGCCTTTGAGCAGTTCTTC
TRBD1,TRBJ1-2,TRBV10-2,many,CASSDGTGGLYGYTF,TGCGCCAGCAGTGATGGGACAGGGGGCCTCTATGGCTACACCTTC
TRBD1,TRBJ1-1,TRBV20-1,many,CSARGTDRGTEAFF,TGCAGTGCTAGAGGCACGGACAGGGGAACTGAAGCTTTCTTT
NA,TRBJ1-5,TRBV5-1,few,CASSLHPRGDQPQHF,TGCGCCAGCAGCTTGCATCCCAGGGGAGATCAGCCCCAGCATTTT
TRBD2,TRBJ2-1,TRBV19,many,CASSGLAGAYEQFF,TGTGCCAGTAGTGGGCTAGCGGGAGCCTATGAGCAGTTCTTC
TRBD2,TRBJ2-1,TRBV2,few,CASITQSPSGRAEEQFF,TGTGCCAGCATCACTCAATCCCCTAGCGGGAGAGCGGAAGAGCAGTTCTTC
NA,TRBJ2-7,TRBV15,NA,CATSTAGIWYF,TGTGCCACCAGTACAGCAGGGATTTGGTACTTC
NA,TRBJ2-7,TRBV7-8,many,CASSPPREGGEQYF,TGTGCCAGCAGCCCCCCGCGTGAGGGTGGGGAGCAGTACTTC
NA,TRBJ2-7,TRBV25-1,many,CASSVEFDEQYF,TGTGCCAGCAGTGTAGAGTTTGATGAGCAGTACTTC
NA,TRBJ1-2,TRBV3-1,NA,CASSQEFGYTF,TGTGCCAGCAGCCAAGAATTTGGCTACACCTTC
NA,TRBJ2-3,TRBV28,many,CASSLILPTDTQYF,TGTGCCAGCAGTCTGATCCTCCCCACGGATACGCAGTATTTT
TRBD1,TRBJ2-3,TRBV29-1,few,CSAQGVGTDTQYF,TGCAGCGCCCAGGGGGTGGGAACAGATACGCAGTATTTT
TRBD2,TRBJ2-5,TRBV11-2,many,CASSFALSGGREAETQYF,TGTGCCAGCAGCTTCGCCCTCTCGGGCGGGAGGGAGGCAGAGACCCAGTACTTC
NA,TRBJ1-1,TRBV6-5,many,CASSLPGENTEAFF,TGTGCCAGCAGTCTTCCGGGGGAGAACACTGAAGCTTTCTTT
NA,TRBJ1-5,TRBV28,many,CASVLGQYNQPQHF,TGTGCCAGCGTCCTAGGACAGTACAATCAGCCCCAGCATTTT